What follows are 7 T cell receptor beta chains derived from one specimen sequenced in a study of post-analysis software for immune sequencing data. General study points: Patients carried roughly 5 TRBV segments more frequently than controls did, and TRBV5-6, TRBV5-1 and TRBV20-1 were among them.

Unique molecular identifiers were present in the TCR beta cDNA libraries. TCRdb reprocessed the PCR reads with MiXCR, giving one entry per CDR3 protein. The repertoire holds approximately 770,000 distinct CDR3 sequences, with around 45% as singletons. Their antigens remain unidentified. Sequencing was done on a sample of blood. The receptors come from a girl aged 10-17 years with multiple sclerosis.

This clonotype has only a few counts. This chain joins TRBV7-3 and TRBJ2-1; 11 bases line up with TRBD2. Looked up from germline, CDR1 is SGHTA and CDR2 is FQGTGA. The CDR3 is made up of 22 amino acids. Trimming took 1 base from V and 0 from J; bases not matched to a gene: 17. The CDR3 here is CASSLNPVFPRLAGNSYNEQFF. The CDR3 DNA follows: TGTGCCAGCAGCTTAAACCCCGTCTTCCCTAGACTAGCGGGAAACTCCTACAATGAGCAGTTCTTC.

This clonotype was recorded a few times. In DNA form, the CDR3 reads TGTGCCAGCAGTTACTCCGTACTAGCGGGGGACTACGAGCAGTACTTC. It is translated as CASSYSVLAGDYEQYF. The rearrangement uses TRBV6-5 and TRBJ2-4; 11 bases are a match to TRBD2. The DNA end favors TRBJ2-7, so the J call may be wrong. The germline CDR1 and CDR2 sequences are MNHEY and SVGAGI. There are 16 residues in the CDR3.

This clonotype was observed a few times. V and J are TRBV7-2 and TRBJ2-3, with D possibly being TRBD2 (6 bases). The CDR3 has 15 amino acids. Germline-derived CDR1 and CDR2 are SGHTA and FQGNSA. V was clipped by 1 base and J by 4 bases, with 12 bases between them. CDR3 nucleotides: TGTGCCAGCAGCTTAGGCCCCGGGGGTGCAGATACGCAGTATTTT. This encodes CASSLGPGGADTQYF.

This clonotype turned up a few times. The V call is TRBV12-3 or TRBV12-4, the J call TRBJ1-1, with 9 positions matching TRBD1. The CDR3 loop spans 15 amino acids. V lost 6 bases and J lost 3; bases outside the gene matches: 8. The CDR3 sequence is CASSPQGARDTEAFF. Here the CDR3 DNA reads TGTGCCAGCAGCCCACAGGGGGCCAGGGACACTGAAGCTTTCTTT.

V gene TRBV12-3 or TRBV12-4 combines with J gene TRBJ1-5; D is undetermined. The CDR3 loop spans 17 amino acids. Trimming cost V 2 bases and J 2 bases, with 16 bases left between them. The CDR3 is CASSLRQASLGNQPQHF. The CDR3 DNA reads as TGTGCCAGCAGTTTACGGCAGGCCTCACTCGGCAATCAGCCCCAGCATTTT.

This clonotype occurred a few times. The chain recombines TRBV20-1 with TRBJ2-7; the D gene is possibly TRBD1 (6 bases). This CDR3 region has 11 residues. Trimming shortened V by 5 bases and J by 4 bases, and 9 bases separated the two germline ends. The germline gives CDR1 DFQATT, CDR2 SNEGSKA (reference sequence). CDR3 amino acids: CSAGTRYEQYF. In DNA form, the CDR3 reads TGCAGTGCTGGGACAAGATACGAGCAGTACTTC.

The rearrangement uses TRBV20-1 and TRBJ2-1; 7 nucleotides agree with TRBD1. The CDR3 runs to 12 residues. The germline V gene encodes CDR1 DFQATT and CDR2 SNEGSKA (reference sequence). V was pared by 5 bases and J by 7 bases, with 5 bases of the junction left unmatched. The CDR3 DNA is TGCAGTGCTCTATACAGGGGTAATGAGCAGTTCTTC. Protein sequence: CSALYRGNEQFF.